A single TCR beta chain is shown here with its context. Its target is unknown. The sample belongs to a study of cytomegalovirus exposure and HLA in healthy donors. Primers for the PCR totalled 60 Vbeta and 13 Jbeta. Data came from immunoSEQ multiplex PCR; TCRdb stores just in-frame clones and leaves some out. The sample has 150,000 to 200,000 clones, around 86% seen once. Findings and limits, study-wide: In terms of immune exposure information, only CMV serostatus was available.

CDR3 length equals 15 residues. The ends lost 5 bases at V and 0 bases at J; junction bases unmatched: 2. Germline CDR1 SGHAT, CDR2 FQNNGV. Sequencing was carried out using PBMCs. This chain uses TRBV11-2 with TRBJ2-7; 12 bases line up with TRBD2. The TCR originated in a woman younger than 35 in good health and CMV-seronegative. CDR3 loop: CASSLTSGGSYEQYF. CDR3 bases: TGTGCCAGCAGCCTGACTAGCGGGGGCTCCTACGAGCAGTACTTC.